Each of the 13 T cell receptor beta chains below was sequenced from the same sample in a study of OX40 agonist ivuxolimab in advanced cancers. Method: immunoSEQ multiplex PCR; TCRdb's copy keeps in-frame clones and lacks some. Of approximately 79,000 clones in the sample, around 84% were seen once. The source was CD4+ or CD8+ T cells sorted from blood, collected in a trial of the OX40 agonist ivuxolimab. The receptors here all came from an adult with an advanced solid tumor such as melanoma, head and neck, liver or kidney cancer.

The gene calls are TRBV19 and TRBJ2-3; the match to TRBD1 covers 8 bases. CDR3 length: 16 residues. V shed 2 bases, J shed 4 bases, and the junction held 8 bases outside the gene matches. The germline V gene has CDR1 LNHDA and CDR2 SQIVND (reference sequence). For the CDR3, the DNA is TGTGCCAGTAGTATACAGATCACAGGGGGAGCAGATACGCAGTATTTT. It encodes CASSIQITGGADTQYF. Filled out from reference TRBV19 and TRBJ2-3, the complete variable domain reads DGGITQSPKYLFRKEGQNVTLSCEQNLNHDAMYWYRQDPGQGLRLIYYSQIVNDFQKGDIAEGYSVSREKKESFPLTVTSAQKNPTAFYLCASSIQITGGADTQYFGPGTRLTVL.

The chain carries TRBV21-1 and TRBJ2-3; no DNA check was done on the table's D call, TRBD2. TRBV21-1 is a known pseudogene. The length of the CDR3 is 13 residues. In DNA, the CDR3 is TGTGCCAGCACACGACTTCGCACAGATACGCAGTATTTT. This encodes CASTRLRTDTQYF.

V is TRBV29-1 and J is TRBJ1-2; perhaps TRBD1 as D (6 bases). V lost 7 bases to trimming and J lost 5 bases, with 14 bases between them. CDR1 SQVTM and CDR2 ANQGSEA come from the germline V gene. The CDR3 contains 12 residues. The DNA of the CDR3 is TGCAGCGGCTACAGGGAAGGGTATGGCTACACCTTC. It translates to CSGYREGYGYTF.

The chain is built from TRBV19 and TRBJ2-3, with 8 nucleotides matching TRBD2. In germline, CDR1 is LNHDA, CDR2 SQIVND (reference sequence). Trimming took 9 bases from V and 0 from J; bases not matched to a gene: 14. There are 17 residues in the CDR3. CDR3 DNA: TGTGCCAGACCCCACGGGGGGGGTATCTCTAGCACAGATACGCAGTATTTT. Translated: CARPHGGGISSTDTQYF.

The chain is built from TRBV10-1 and TRBJ1-1; no clear D. The V end was cut by 3 bases, the J end by 2 bases, with 7 bases between. Germline V gives CDR1 WNHNN, CDR2 SYGVQD (reference sequence). CDR3 length: 13 amino acids. In nucleotides, the CDR3 is TGCGCCAGCAGTGATCGGGGTAACACTGAAGCTTTCTTT. Translation gives CASSDRGNTEAFF.

This chain joins TRBV19 and TRBJ1-5, with a tentative D call TRBD1 (5 bases). V lost 4 bases, J lost 6 bases, and 10 bases lay in between. Germline CDR1 is LNHDA and CDR2 is SQIVND (reference sequence). This CDR3 contains 13 residues. In DNA, the CDR3 is TGTGCCAGTAGTACAGGGACCGGTCAGCCCCAGCATTTT. This encodes CASSTGTGQPQHF. Filled out from reference TRBV19 and TRBJ1-5, the complete variable domain reads DGGITQSPKYLFRKEGQNVTLSCEQNLNHDAMYWYRQDPGQGLRLIYYSQIVNDFQKGDIAEGYSVSREKKESFPLTVTSAQKNPTAFYLCASSTGTGQPQHFGDGTRLSIL.

This clone was detected a few times. This chain uses TRBV6-7 with TRBJ2-1; 10 positions match TRBD2. TRBV6-7 is an ORF, with its function uncertain. This CDR3 is built from 13 residues. V lost 6 bases and J lost 8; bases outside the gene matches: 4. The chain's CDR3 is CASRGLASDEQFF. The DNA of the CDR3 is TGTGCCAGCAGGGGACTAGCGTCCGATGAGCAGTTCTTC.

This sequence joins TRBV6-5 and TRBJ1-1, with D hard to call. CDR1 and CDR2 (germline): MNHEY, SVGAGI. The germline V and J ends were trimmed by 8 bases and 1 base, with 11 bases remaining between them. CDR3 size: 13 residues. The CDR3 nucleotides are TGTGCCAGCTCGCCCCGGGAGAACACTGAAGCTTTCTTT. Its translation is CASSPRENTEAFF.

CDR3 DNA sequence: TGTGCCAGCTCACGTTCCTTTAGCGGGGGGGCAGATACGCAGTATTTT. Its translation: CASSRSFSGGADTQYF. The rearrangement links TRBV18 to TRBJ2-3, with 11 nucleotides matching TRBD2. This CDR3 is 16 amino acids long. With 4 bases clipped from V and 4 bases from J, the junction kept 7 bases outside the gene matches. CDR1 and CDR2 (germline): KGHSH, LQKENI.

The chain carries TRBV7-3 and TRBJ2-3; D is unclear. CDR3 length: 12 residues. V lost 5 bases to trimming and J lost 5 bases, with 8 bases between them. Germline V CDR1 and CDR2: SGHTA, FQGTGA. DNA of the CDR3: TGTGCCAGCAGCGGCGTGGAAGATACGCAGTATTTT. It specifies CASSGVEDTQYF.

The chain uses TRBV5-5 and TRBJ1-5; 8 bases match TRBD1. Germline loops: CDR1 SGHKS, CDR2 YYEKEE (reference sequence). The CDR3 consists of 15 residues. With V trimmed by 1 base and J by 5 bases, 5 bases remained unmatched. CDR3 DNA sequence: TGTGCCAGCAGCTTGTCTCCAGGGGGCTATCAGCCCCAGCATTTT. This gives the protein CASSLSPGGYQPQHF.

This rearrangement joins TRBV19 to TRBJ1-5, with 7 bases that match TRBD1. V shed 6 bases and J 2 bases; nucleotides not matched to a gene: 7. CDR1 is LNHDA, CDR2 SQIVND, per germline (reference sequence). The CDR3 extends over 15 amino acids. CDR3 sequence: CASSLNRGGNQPQHF. The CDR3 coding sequence is TGTGCCAGTAGCCTTAACAGGGGAGGCAATCAGCCCCAGCATTTT.

The chain links TRBV4-3 to TRBJ1-4; D unclear. The CDR3 has 16 amino acids. The ends were cut back, 0 bases at V and 8 bases at J, with 16 bases in the middle. Germline V gene sequence: CDR1 LGHNA, CDR2 YSLEER. DNA of the CDR3: TGCGCCAGCAGCCAAGACACGGTCTCGCGTAAAGAAAAACTGTTTTTT. This encodes CASSQDTVSRKEKLFF.